A single sample gave rise to the 10 T cell receptor beta chains below, sequenced in a study of molecular identifiers for immune sequencing clone quantification. TCRdb analysed the PCR reads with MiXCR anew, one entry per CDR3 protein. Of 8,500 to 11,000 distinct CDR3 sequences in the sample, about 18% were seen once. Sequenced: naive CD8+ T cells from blood, with Jurkat cell RNA spiked in. The subset denotes: FACS-sorted CD8+CD4-CCR7+CD45RA+ naive T cells. These receptor sequences come from a human donor in good health. Some libraries in this study had Jurkat cell RNA spiked in.

This clonotype showed up many times. The CDR3: CASTGFYGSNQPQHF. The CDR3, as DNA: TGTGCCAGTACCGGGTTTTATGGTAGCAATCAGCCCCAGCATTTT. The rearrangement links TRBV19 to TRBJ1-5; unclear D gene. Between the trimmed V and J ends, which lost 7 bases and 0 bases, there was a span of 13 bases. This CDR3 has 15 residues. CDR1 is LNHDA, CDR2 SQIVND, per germline (reference sequence).

CDR3 nucleotide sequence: TGCAGCGCCAGGACAGAGGCCTACGAGCAGTACTTC. This sequence encodes CSARTEAYEQYF. V usage is TRBV29-1 and J usage is TRBJ2-7, with a weak D call TRBD1 (6 bases). Germline-derived CDR1 and CDR2 are SQVTM and ANQGSEA. V shed 7 bases and J shed 2 bases, with 12 bases lying between them. This CDR3 region has 12 residues.

In regard to this clonotype: This may come from a read error, since a much larger clone is one base off. The chain has TRBV4-1 and TRBJ2-3; 7 bases align to TRBD2. Germline assignment: CDR1 MGHRA and CDR2 YSYEKL. The CDR3 loop spans 15 amino acids. As DNA, the CDR3 is TGCGGCAGCAGCCGGCGTAGCGGGAGCACAGATACGCAGTATTTT. Amino acids: CGSSRRSGSTDTQYF.

This clonotype rates as medium-sized. This CDR3 reads CASSDRFSNQPQHF. The DNA for the CDR3 is TGTGCCAGCAGTGATCGGTTTAGCAATCAGCCCCAGCATTTT. The V and J genes are TRBV6-1 and TRBJ1-5; D remains unclear. V shed 3 bases and J shed 0 bases, with 6 bases lying between them. The CDR3 is 14 residues long. CDR1 and CDR2 (germline): MNHNS, SASEGT.

This clonotype is labeled medium-sized. The chain joins TRBV5-1 to TRBJ2-3; 7 positions match TRBD2. The CDR3 spans 16 residues. The V gene end was trimmed by 3 bases and the J gene end by 6 bases; junction bases not matched to a gene: 13. Germline V CDR1 and CDR2: SGHRS, YFSETQ. The CDR3 here is CASSSRDYGRGDTQYF. CDR3 sequence (DNA): TGCGCCAGCAGCTCTAGGGACTATGGCCGTGGTGATACGCAGTATTTT.

This clonotype is labeled as medium-sized. The chain has TRBV15 and TRBJ1-5, with 7 bases aligning to TRBD1. The V gene's germline CDR1 is LNHNV and CDR2 YYDKDF (reference sequence). The CDR3 contains 15 residues. Trimming cost V 2 bases and J 1 base; bases outside gene matches: 2. The CDR3 protein is CATSRQTGSNQPQHF. CDR3 DNA: TGTGCCACCAGCAGACAGACAGGGAGCAATCAGCCCCAGCATTTT.

This clonotype was detected only a few times. A clone one base away is much larger, so this may be a read error. V gene TRBV7-8 combines with J gene TRBJ2-3; 12 nucleotides agree with TRBD2. The germline gives CDR1 SGHVS, CDR2 FQNEAQ. The CDR3 is 16 residues long. The CDR3 is CASSPLAGGFTDTRYF. DNA for the CDR3: TGTGCCAGCAGCCCGCTAGCGGGAGGGTTCACAGATACGCGGTATTTT.

This clonotype was seen ten or more times. The chain recombines TRBV12-3 or TRBV12-4 with TRBJ1-3; the match to TRBD1 covers 7 bases. V lost 6 bases, J lost 0 bases, and 11 bases stayed unmatched. The CDR3 is 17 residues long. CDR3 coding DNA: TGTGCCAGCAGCCCGGGGCAGGGGGTCGACTCTGGAAACACCATATATTTT. Translating it yields CASSPGQGVDSGNTIYF.

In this sample, this clonotype turned up a few times. A much larger clonotype is one base distant, so this may be a read error. Here the CDR3 omits its conserved ending phenylalanine or tryptophan, so a read error is the likely source. V is TRBV6-5 and J is TRBJ2-3; 7 bases align to TRBD1. CDR1 is MNHEY, CDR2 SVGAGI, per germline. With V trimmed by 2 bases and J by 2 bases, 4 bases remained unmatched. CDR3 length: 15 residues. CDR3 sequence reads: CASSYTGAHTDTQYL. DNA of the CDR3: TGTGCCAGCAGTTACACAGGGGCCCACACAGATACGCAGTATCTT.

This clonotype was recorded at least ten times. V and J are TRBV18 and TRBJ2-7, with TRBD2 matching over 13 bases. J lost 6 bases, V lost 5 bases, and 10 bases had no gene match. This CDR3 comprises 16 residues. Germline V gene lookup returns CDR1 KGHSH and CDR2 LQKENI. Here the CDR3 reads CASSGTPGTSGIEQYF. The CDR3 coding sequence is TGTGCCAGCTCAGGGACTCCCGGGACTAGCGGGATCGAGCAGTACTTC.